The entry that follows covers one T cell receptor beta chain sequence. Germline assignment: CDR1 SGHVS and CDR2 FQNEAQ. The germline V and J ends were trimmed by 3 bases and 2 bases, with 11 bases remaining between them. This CDR3 has 14 amino acids. Repertoires were generated with immunoSEQ multiplex PCR, while TCRdb's copy carries only in-frame clones and drops some. The sample carries 55,000 to 65,000 clones, just over 90% recorded once. The record originates from a study of T cells in localized non-small cell lung cancer. The chain uses TRBV7-8 and TRBJ2-7, with unresolved D. This TCR derives from a man aged 40 to 75 with stage I lung adenocarcinoma. The source was peripheral blood, collected before any cancer treatment. The CDR3 reads CASSFSHSAYEQYF. As DNA, the CDR3 is TGTGCCAGCAGCTTCTCTCATTCAGCCTACGAGCAGTACTTC.